This TCR beta chain was recorded in a study of blood T cell repertoires in COVID-19. Study summary: Whether acute or convalescent, the COVID-19 samples came from the United States, Italy and Spain. PBMCs, B-cell-depleted T cells, or T cells were the source of the cDNA or gDNA that made up the material.

Original analysis: Amplification of reference gene primers provided the estimated nucleated cell counts. The repertoire was sequenced with immunoSEQ multiplex PCR; TCRdb's copy has only in-frame clones and lacks some. V and J calls and clone size follow that table, whereas D and trimming were derived from the DNA. The data hold approximately 160,000 clones, with about 81% observed a single time. The CDR3 sequence is 17 residues long. V shed 2 bases, J shed 1 base, and the junction held 8 bases outside the gene matches. Germline V gene lookup returns CDR1 MNHEY and CDR2 SMNVEV (reference sequence). The sequenced sample consisted of peripheral blood. This sequence joins TRBV27 and TRBJ2-1; 7 nucleotides agree with TRBD2. This receptor was identified in a man aged 60-69 years with active or convalescent COVID-19. CDR3 nucleotides: TGTGCCAGCAGTTTAATCGTAGCGGGCTTATCCTACAATGAGCAGTTCTTC. Amino acid sequence: CASSLIVAGLSYNEQFF.